This T cell receptor (beta chain) was recorded in a study of T cells in Graves' hyperthyroidism and ophthalmopathy. About the research overall: At initial diagnosis, before any treatment had begun, peripheral blood was obtained.

RNA transcripts provided the source from which TCR beta CDR3 regions were amplified. In the first-round RT-PCR of the TCR CDR3, the HTBI primer set was used. One entry per CDR3 protein results from TCRdb running MiXCR on the multiplex PCR reads. The sample records approximately 330,000 distinct CDR3 sequences, 12% to 15% being singletons. From germline, CDR1 is SGHNT and CDR2 YENEEA. V lost 5 bases to trimming and J lost 3 bases, with 13 bases between them. There are 14 residues in the CDR3. A Clinical Activity Score of at least 3, a NOSPECS grade of at least 4 and a duration under 3 months were recorded in the ophthalmopathy patients. Investigators excluded patients with uncontrolled infection, other autoimmune disease, pregnancy or lactation. This clonotype was counted many times.

The V call is TRBV11-3, the J call TRBJ1-2, with D uncertain. The sample consisted of blood. The sequence derives from a woman between 35 and 50 years old with Graves' ophthalmopathy. The CDR3 sequence: CASSQHRNDYGYTF. The CDR3 region has the DNA TGTGCCAGCAGCCAACATCGTAACGACTATGGCTACACCTTC.